Sequencing of this TCR beta chain was carried out in a study of cytomegalovirus exposure and HLA in healthy donors. Study-wide context: There were 70 million to 95 million unique TCRs (from HLA-typed donors) in an early data release.

Healthy bone marrow donors supplied every sample. General study findings and limits: When analyzed later, the rates of TCR association showed variation by HLA locus, with DRB1 the most and HLA-C the fewest. Sequences of the TCR beta chain were said to predict the HLA-A and HLA-B alleles of most subjects accurately.

About this clone itself: Its antigen is not identified.

The V segment lost 5 bases and the J segment 4 bases; nucleotides outside the gene matches: 11. Germline V gene data show CDR1 as SGHRS and CDR2 as YFSETQ. The CDR3 runs 15 residues. PCR employed 60 Vbeta and 13 Jbeta primers. Repertoires were generated with immunoSEQ multiplex PCR, while TCRdb's copy carries only in-frame clones and drops some. The table records roughly 230,000 clones, about 93% of them present only once. This sequence joins TRBV5-1 and TRBJ2-5; the match to TRBD2 covers 7 bases. Specimen: PBMCs. The sequence came from a girl aged 2-10 years in good health and CMV-seronegative. CDR3 nucleotides: TGCGCCAGCAGTCCGGTGGGAGGGGAGGCAGAGACCCAGTACTTC. It encodes CASSPVGGEAETQYF.